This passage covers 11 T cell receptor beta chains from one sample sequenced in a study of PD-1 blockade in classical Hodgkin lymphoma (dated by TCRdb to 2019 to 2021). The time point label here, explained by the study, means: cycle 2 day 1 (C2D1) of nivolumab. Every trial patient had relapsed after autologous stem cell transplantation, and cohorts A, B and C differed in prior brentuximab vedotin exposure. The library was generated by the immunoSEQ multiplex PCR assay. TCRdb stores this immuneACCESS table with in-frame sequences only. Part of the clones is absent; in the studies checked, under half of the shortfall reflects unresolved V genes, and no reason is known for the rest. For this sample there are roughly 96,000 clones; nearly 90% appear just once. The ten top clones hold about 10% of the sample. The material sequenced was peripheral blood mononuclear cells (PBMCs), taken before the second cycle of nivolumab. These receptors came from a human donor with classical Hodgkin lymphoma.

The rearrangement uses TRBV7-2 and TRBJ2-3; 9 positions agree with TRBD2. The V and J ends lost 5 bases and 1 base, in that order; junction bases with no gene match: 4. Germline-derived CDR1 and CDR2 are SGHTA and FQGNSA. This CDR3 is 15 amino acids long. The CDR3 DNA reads TGTGCCAGCAGCCTAAGACTAGCGGGCACAGATACGCAGTATTTT. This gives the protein CASSLRLAGTDTQYF.

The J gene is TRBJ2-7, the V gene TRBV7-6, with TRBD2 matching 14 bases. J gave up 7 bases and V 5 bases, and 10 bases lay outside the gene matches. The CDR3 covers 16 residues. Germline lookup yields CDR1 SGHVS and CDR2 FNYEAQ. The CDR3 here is CASSPGLAGGPGEQYF. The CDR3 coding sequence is TGTGCCAGCAGCCCAGGACTAGCGGGAGGTCCGGGAGAGCAGTACTTC.

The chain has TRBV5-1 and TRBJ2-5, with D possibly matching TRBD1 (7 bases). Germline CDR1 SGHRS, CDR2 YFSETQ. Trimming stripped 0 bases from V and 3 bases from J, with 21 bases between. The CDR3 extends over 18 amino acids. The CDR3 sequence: CASSLEGGAGIREETQYF. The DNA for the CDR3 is TGCGCCAGCAGCTTGGAAGGGGGCGCGGGGATAAGGGAAGAGACCCAGTACTTC.

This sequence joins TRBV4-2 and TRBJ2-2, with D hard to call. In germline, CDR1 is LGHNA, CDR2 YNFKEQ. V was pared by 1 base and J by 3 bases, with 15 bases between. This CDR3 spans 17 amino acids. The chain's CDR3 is CASSQVRLSRDTGELFF. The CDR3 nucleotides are TGTGCCAGCAGCCAAGTTCGTCTAAGTCGGGACACCGGGGAGCTGTTTTTT.

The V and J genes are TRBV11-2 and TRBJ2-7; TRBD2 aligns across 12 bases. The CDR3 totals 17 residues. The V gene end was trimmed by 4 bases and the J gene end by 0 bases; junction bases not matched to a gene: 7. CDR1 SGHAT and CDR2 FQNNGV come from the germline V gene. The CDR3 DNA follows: TGTGCCAGCAGCTCGGGACTAGCGGGCTCCGTCTCCTACGAGCAGTACTTC. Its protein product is CASSSGLAGSVSYEQYF.

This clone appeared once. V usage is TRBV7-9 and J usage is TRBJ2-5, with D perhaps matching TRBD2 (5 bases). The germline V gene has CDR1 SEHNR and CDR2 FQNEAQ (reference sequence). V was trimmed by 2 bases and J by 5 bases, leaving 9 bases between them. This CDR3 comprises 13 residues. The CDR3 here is CASSLTAGETQYF. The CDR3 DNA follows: TGTGCCAGCAGCTTAACGGCGGGTGAGACCCAGTACTTC.

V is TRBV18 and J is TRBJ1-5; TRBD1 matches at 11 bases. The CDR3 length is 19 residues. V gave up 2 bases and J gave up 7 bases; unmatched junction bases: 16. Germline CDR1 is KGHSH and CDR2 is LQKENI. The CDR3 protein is CASSPNVLPRTGGRQPQHF. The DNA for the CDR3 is TGTGCCAGCTCACCAAACGTACTACCCCGGACAGGGGGCCGGCAGCCCCAGCATTTT. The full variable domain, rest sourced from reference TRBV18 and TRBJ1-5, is NAGVMQNPRHLVRRRGQEARLRCSPMKGHSHVYWYRQLPEEGLKFMVYLQKENIIDESGMPKERFSAEFPKEGPSILRIQQVVRGDSAAYFCASSPNVLPRTGGRQPQHFGDGTRLSIL.

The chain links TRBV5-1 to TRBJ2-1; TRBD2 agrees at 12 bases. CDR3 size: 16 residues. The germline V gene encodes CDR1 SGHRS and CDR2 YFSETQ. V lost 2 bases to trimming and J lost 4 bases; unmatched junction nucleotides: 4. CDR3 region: CASSLLTSGGYNEQFF. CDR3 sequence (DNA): TGCGCCAGCAGCTTACTGACTAGCGGGGGTTACAATGAGCAGTTCTTC.

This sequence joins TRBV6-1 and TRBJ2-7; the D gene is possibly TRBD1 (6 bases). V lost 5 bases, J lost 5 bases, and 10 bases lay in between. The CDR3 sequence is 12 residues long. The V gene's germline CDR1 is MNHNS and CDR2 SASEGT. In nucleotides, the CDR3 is TGTGCCAGCAGTCAGACAGGTAACGAGCAGTACTTC. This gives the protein CASSQTGNEQYF.

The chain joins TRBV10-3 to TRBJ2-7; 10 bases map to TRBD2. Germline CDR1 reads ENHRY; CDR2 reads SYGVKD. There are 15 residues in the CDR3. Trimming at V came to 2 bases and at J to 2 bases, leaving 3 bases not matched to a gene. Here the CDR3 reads CAISETSGNAYEQYF. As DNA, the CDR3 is TGTGCCATCAGTGAGACTAGCGGGAATGCCTACGAGCAGTACTTC.

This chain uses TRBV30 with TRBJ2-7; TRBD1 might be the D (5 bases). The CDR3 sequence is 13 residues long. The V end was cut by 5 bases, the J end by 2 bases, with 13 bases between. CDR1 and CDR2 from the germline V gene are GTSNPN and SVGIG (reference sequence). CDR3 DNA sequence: TGTGCCTGGGAGACAGCGCCGACCTACGAGCAGTACTTC. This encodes CAWETAPTYEQYF. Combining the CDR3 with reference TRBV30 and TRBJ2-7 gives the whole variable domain SQTIHQWPATLVQPVGSPLSLECTVEGTSNPNLYWYRQAAGRGLQLLFYSVGIGQISSEVPQNLSASRPQDRQFILSSKKLLLSDSGFYLCAWETAPTYEQYFGPGTRLTVT.